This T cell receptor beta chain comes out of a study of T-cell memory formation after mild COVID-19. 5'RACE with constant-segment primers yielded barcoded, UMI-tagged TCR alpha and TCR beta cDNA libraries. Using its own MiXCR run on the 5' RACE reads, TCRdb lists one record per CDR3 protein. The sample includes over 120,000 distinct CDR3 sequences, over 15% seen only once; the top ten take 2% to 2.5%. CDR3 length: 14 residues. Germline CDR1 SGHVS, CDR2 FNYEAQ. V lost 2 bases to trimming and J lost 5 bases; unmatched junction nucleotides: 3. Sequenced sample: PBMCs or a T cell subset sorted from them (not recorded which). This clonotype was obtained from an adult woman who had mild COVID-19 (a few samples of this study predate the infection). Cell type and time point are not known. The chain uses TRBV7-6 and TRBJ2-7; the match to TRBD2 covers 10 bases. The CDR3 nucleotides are TGTGCCAGCAGCTTACTAGCGGGAGACCACGAGCAGTACTTC. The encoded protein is CASSLLAGDHEQYF.